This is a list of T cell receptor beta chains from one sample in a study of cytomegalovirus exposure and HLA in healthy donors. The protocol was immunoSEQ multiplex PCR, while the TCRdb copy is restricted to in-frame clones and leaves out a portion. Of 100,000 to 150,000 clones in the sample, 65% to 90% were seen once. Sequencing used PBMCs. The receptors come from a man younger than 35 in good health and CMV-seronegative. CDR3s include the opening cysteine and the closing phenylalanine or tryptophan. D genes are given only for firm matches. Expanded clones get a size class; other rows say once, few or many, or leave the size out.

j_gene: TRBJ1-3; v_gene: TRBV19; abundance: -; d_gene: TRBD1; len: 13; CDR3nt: TGTGCCAGTAGTATACAGGGGGCTGACACCATATATTTT; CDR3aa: CASSIQGADTIYF
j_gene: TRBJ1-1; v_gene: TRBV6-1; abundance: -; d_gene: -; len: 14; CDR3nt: TGTGCCAGCTTCCCGGGATGGGTGAACACTGAAGCTTTCTTT; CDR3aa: CASFPGWVNTEAFF
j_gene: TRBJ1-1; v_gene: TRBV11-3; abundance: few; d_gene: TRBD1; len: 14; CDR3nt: TGTGCCAGCAGCCGCAGGGGGCGAGACACTGAAGCTTTCTTT; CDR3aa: CASSRRGRDTEAFF
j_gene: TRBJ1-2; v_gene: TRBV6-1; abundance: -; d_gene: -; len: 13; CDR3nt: TGTGCCAGCAGTGGGGGGCCTGTCCCCAGCCCCACCTTC; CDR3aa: CASSGGPVPSPTF
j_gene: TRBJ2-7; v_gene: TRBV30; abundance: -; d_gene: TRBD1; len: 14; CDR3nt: TGTGCCTGGAACTCGGGACAGGGCTCCTACGAGCAGTACTTC; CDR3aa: CAWNSGQGSYEQYF
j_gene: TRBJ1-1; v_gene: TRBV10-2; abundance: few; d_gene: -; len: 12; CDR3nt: TGCGCCAGCAACAGAGCGAACACTGAAGCTTTCTTT; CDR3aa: CASNRANTEAFF
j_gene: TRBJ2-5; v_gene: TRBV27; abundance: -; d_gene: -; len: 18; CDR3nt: TGTGCCAGCAGTTTATCGGGGGAACTCTGGCGGGGCCAAGAGACCCAGTACTTC; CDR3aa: CASSLSGELWRGQETQYF
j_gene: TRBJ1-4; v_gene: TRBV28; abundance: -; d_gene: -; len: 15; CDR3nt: TGTGCCAGCAGTCCCCCAGGGGCAGCTAATGAAAAACTGTTTTTT; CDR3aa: CASSPPGAANEKLFF
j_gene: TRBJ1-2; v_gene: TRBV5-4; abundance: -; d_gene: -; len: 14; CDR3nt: TGTGCCAGCAGCTTGGTTGGGCAGGGCTATGGCTACACCTTC; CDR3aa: CASSLVGQGYGYTF
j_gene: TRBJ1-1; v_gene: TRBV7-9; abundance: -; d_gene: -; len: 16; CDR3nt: TGTGCCGGCAGCTTAGGCGGGGTAACACAGAACACTGAAGCTTTCTTT; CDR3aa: CAGSLGGVTQNTEAFF
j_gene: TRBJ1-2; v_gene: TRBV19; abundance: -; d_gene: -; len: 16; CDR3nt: TGTGCCAGTAGTGAGGTCAGGAGGGGTTGGAGCTATGGCTACACCTTC; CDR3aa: CASSEVRRGWSYGYTF
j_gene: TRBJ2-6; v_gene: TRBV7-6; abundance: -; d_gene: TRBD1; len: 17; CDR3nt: TGTGCCAGCAGCTTAGGAACAGGGGGCGCTGGGGCCAACGTCCTGACTTTC; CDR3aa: CASSLGTGGAGANVLTF
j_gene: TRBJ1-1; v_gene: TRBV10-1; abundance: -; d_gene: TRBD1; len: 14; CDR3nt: TGCGCCAGCAGTGAGTCTGGGACAGCCACTGAAGCTTTCTTT; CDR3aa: CASSESGTATEAFF
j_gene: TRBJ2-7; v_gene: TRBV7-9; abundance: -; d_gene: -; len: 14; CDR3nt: TGTGCCAGCAGCTTAAGGCGGAGCTCCTACGAGCAGTACTTC; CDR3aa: CASSLRRSSYEQYF
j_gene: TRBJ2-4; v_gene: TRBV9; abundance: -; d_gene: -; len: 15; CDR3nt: TGTGCCAGCAGCGACCACAGGGTGGACAAAAACATTCAGTACTTC; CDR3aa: CASSDHRVDKNIQYF
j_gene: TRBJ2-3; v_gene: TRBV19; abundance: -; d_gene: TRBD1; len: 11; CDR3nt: TGTGCCAGTGACAGGGGACATACGCAGTATTTT; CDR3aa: CASDRGHTQYF
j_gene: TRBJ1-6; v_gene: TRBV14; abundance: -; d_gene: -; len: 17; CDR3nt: TGTGCCAGCAGCCAAGACCCAGCGGGGGTAATCAATTCACCCCTCCACTTT; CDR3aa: CASSQDPAGVINSPLHF
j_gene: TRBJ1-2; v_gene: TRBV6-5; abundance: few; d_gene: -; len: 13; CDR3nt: TGTGCCAGCAGACAGGGATTTGGCTATGGCTACACCTTC; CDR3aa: CASRQGFGYGYTF
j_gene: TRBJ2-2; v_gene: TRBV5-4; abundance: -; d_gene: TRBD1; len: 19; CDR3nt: TGTGCCAGCAGCTTGGGCCGGGACAGGGGGTTACGCTATACCGGGGAGCTGTTTTTT; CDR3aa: CASSLGRDRGLRYTGELFF
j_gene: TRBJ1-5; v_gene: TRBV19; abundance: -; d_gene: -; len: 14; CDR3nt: TGTGCCAGTAGTATAGTCCCCAGGAACCAGCCCCAGCATTTT; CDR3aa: CASSIVPRNQPQHF
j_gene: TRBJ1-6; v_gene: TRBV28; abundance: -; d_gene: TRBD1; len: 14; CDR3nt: TGTGCCAGCAGTTTCGTAACAGGGGAATCACCCCTCCACTTT; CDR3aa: CASSFVTGESPLHF
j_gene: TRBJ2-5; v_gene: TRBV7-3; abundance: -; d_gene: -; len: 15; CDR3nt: TGTGCCAGCAGCTTAAACGGCCCTCCGAGGGAGACCCAGTACTTC; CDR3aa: CASSLNGPPRETQYF
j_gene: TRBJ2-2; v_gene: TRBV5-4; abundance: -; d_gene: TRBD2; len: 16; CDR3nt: TGTGCCAGCAGCCCGGGAGGGAGAACGAACACCGGGGAGCTGTTTTTT; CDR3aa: CASSPGGRTNTGELFF
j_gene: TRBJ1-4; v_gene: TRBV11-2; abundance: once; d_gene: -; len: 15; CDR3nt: TGTGCCAGCAGCCTAAGGTACAGGAATAATGAAAAACTGTTTTTT; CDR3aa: CASSLRYRNNEKLFF
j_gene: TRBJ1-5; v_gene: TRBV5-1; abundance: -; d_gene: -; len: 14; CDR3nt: TGCGCCAGCAGTATAGGGGAGGGCAATCAGCCCCAGCATTTT; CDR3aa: CASSIGEGNQPQHF
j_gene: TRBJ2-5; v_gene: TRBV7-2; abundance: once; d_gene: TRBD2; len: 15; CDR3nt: TGTGCCACCTCTTGGACGGGGGGAGGCCAAGAGACCCAGTACTTC; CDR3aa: CATSWTGGGQETQYF
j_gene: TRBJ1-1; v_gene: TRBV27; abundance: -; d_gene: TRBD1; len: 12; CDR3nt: TGTGCCAGCAGTGAACAGGGGTCTGAAGCTTTCTTT; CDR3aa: CASSEQGSEAFF
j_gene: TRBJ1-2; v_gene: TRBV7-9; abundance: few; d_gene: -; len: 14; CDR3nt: TGTGCCAGCAGCTTACGCGGGGTCACGGGGGGCTACACCTTC; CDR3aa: CASSLRGVTGGYTF
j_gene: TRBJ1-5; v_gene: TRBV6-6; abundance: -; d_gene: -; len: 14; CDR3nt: TGTGCCAGCCGGGGATTAGGGATCAATCAGCCCCAGCATTTT; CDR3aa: CASRGLGINQPQHF
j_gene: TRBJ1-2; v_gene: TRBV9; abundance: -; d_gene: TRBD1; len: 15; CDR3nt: TGTGCCAGCAGCGCCGGGACAGGGGTTAACTATGGCTACACCTTC; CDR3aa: CASSAGTGVNYGYTF
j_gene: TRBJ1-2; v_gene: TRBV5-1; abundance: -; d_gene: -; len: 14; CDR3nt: TGCGCCAGCTCAGCCAACCCAGAGGTGAATGGCTACACCTTC; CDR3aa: CASSANPEVNGYTF
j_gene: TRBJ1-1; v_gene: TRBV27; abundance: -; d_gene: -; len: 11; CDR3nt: TGTGCCAGCAGCCGGTGGACTGAAGCTTTCTTT; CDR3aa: CASSRWTEAFF
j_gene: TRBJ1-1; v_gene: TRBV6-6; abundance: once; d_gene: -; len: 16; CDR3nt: TGTGCCAGCAGTAAGGGGTATGACAACTTGAACACTGAAGCTTTCTTT; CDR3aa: CASSKGYDNLNTEAFF
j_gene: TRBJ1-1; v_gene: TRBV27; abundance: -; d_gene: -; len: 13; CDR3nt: TGTGCCAGCAGTTCATACAGGAACACTGAAGCTTTCTTT; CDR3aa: CASSSYRNTEAFF
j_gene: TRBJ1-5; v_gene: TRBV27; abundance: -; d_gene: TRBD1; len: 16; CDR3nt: TGTGCCAGCAGTGACCGACAGGGGAAGGGCAATCAGCCCCAGCATTTT; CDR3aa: CASSDRQGKGNQPQHF
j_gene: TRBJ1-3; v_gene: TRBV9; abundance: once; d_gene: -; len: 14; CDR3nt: TGTGCCAGCAGCCCATCAGGGCCGGGAAACACCATATATTTT; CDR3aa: CASSPSGPGNTIYF
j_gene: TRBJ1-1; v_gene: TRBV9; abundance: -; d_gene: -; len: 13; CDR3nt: TGTGCCAGCAGCGTGTACATGAACACTGAAGCTTTCTTT; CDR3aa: CASSVYMNTEAFF
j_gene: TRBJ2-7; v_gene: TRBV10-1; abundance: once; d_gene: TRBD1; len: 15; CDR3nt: TGCGCCAGCAGCACCGGGACAGGGGGCTCCTACGAGCAGTACTTC; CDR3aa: CASSTGTGGSYEQYF
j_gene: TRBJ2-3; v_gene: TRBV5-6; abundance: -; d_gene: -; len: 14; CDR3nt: TGTGCCAGCAGCTTTAGTACTGCGTGGGATACGCAGTATTTT; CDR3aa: CASSFSTAWDTQYF
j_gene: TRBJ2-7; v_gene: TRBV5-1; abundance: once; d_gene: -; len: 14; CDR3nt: TGCGCCAGCAGTCCCGGCCCGGGGAGCTACGAGCAGTACTTC; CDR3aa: CASSPGPGSYEQYF
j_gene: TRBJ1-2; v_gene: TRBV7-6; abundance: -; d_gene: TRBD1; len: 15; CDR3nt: TGTGCCAGCAGCCCTCGGACAGGGGCTAACTATGGCTACACCTTC; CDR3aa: CASSPRTGANYGYTF
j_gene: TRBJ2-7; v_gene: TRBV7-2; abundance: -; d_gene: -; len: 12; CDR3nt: TGTGCCAGCAGCCCCAGCTCCTACGAGCAGTACTTC; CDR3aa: CASSPSSYEQYF
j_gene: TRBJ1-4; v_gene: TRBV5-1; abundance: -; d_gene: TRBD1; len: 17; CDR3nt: TGCGCCAGCAGCTTTAAATTGATGACAGGGCAGATTGAAAAACTGTTTTTT; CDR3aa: CASSFKLMTGQIEKLFF